This T cell receptor (beta chain) stems from a study of cytomegalovirus exposure and HLA in healthy donors. PCR amplification relied on 60 Vbeta primers (plus 13 Jbeta primers). Using immunoSEQ multiplex PCR, the repertoire was profiled, and TCRdb retains in-frame clones only, with some absent. Its clone listing holds 130,000 or so clones. This CDR3 region has 17 residues. The V gene end was trimmed by 5 bases and the J gene end by 8 bases; junction bases not matched to a gene: 17. Germline V gene lookup returns CDR1 SGHTA and CDR2 FQGTGA. This receptor was obtained from a man younger than 35 in good health and CMV-seronegative. V is TRBV7-3 and J is TRBJ2-1, with 8 bases that match TRBD2. The specimen sequenced was PBMCs. The CDR3 loop is CASSQFRGGRMGDEQFF. The CDR3 bases are TGTGCCAGCAGCCAGTTTCGGGGCGGGAGGATGGGCGATGAGCAGTTCTTC.